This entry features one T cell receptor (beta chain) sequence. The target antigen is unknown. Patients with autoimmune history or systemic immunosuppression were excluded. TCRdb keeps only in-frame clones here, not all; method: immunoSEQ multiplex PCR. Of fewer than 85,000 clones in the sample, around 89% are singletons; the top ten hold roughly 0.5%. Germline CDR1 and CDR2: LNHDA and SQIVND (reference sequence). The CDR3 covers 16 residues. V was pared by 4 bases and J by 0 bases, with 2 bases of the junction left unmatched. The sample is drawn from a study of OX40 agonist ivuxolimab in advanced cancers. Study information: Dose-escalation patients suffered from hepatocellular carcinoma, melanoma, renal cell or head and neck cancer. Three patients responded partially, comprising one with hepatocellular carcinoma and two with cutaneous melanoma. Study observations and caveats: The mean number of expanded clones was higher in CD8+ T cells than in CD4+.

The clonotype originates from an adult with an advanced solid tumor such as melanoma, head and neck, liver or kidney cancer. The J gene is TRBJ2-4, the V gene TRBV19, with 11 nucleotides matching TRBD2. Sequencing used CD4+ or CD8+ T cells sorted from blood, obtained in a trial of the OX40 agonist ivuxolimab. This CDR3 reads CASSTLAGGAKNIQYF. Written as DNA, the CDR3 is TGTGCCAGTAGTACTCTAGCGGGAGGAGCCAAAAACATTCAGTACTTC.